The next 13 T cell receptor beta chains were all read from a single sample in a study of blood T cell repertoires in COVID-19. Profiling relied on immunoSEQ multiplex PCR, and the TCRdb table lists in-frame clones only, not all of them. The sample yields around 300,000 clones, 75% to 90% seen once. Sequencing used peripheral blood. Every receptor here comes from a man aged 50 or older with acute or convalescent COVID-19.

The genes are TRBV11-2 and TRBJ2-7, with D perhaps matching TRBD2 (6 bases). Germline-derived CDR1 and CDR2 are SGHAT and FQNNGV. The CDR3 runs 14 residues. Trimming removed 5 bases from V and 1 base from J, with 12 bases in between. CDR3 in amino acids: CASSVRLVSYEQYF. The CDR3 bases are TGTGCCAGCAGCGTCAGACTAGTATCCTACGAGCAGTACTTC.

This chain links TRBV10-3 with TRBJ2-1; 7 bases are a match to TRBD2. Germline assignment: CDR1 ENHRY and CDR2 SYGVKD. The CDR3 has 12 residues. The V and J ends lost 6 bases and 5 bases, in that order; junction bases with no gene match: 1. CDR3: CAIRGTNNEQFF. Written as DNA, the CDR3 is TGTGCCATCAGGGGGACTAACAATGAGCAGTTCTTC.

The chain recombines TRBV29-1 with TRBJ2-1, with TRBD1 identical over 7 bases. The CDR3 totals 14 residues. V gave up 7 bases and J gave up 7 bases; unmatched junction bases: 13. From germline, CDR1 is SQVTM and CDR2 ANQGSEA. CDR3 loop: CSGEGAESINEQFF. CDR3 sequence (DNA): TGCAGCGGTGAGGGGGCCGAATCTATTAATGAGCAGTTCTTC.

This clone showed up just once. The V and J genes are TRBV2 and TRBJ2-5; 8 bases align to TRBD1. Germline CDR1 and CDR2: SNHLY and FYNNEI. The CDR3 consists of 13 residues. Losses at the gene ends were 6 bases for V and 3 bases for J; bases not matched to a gene: 3. The CDR3 bases are TGTGCCAGCAGCCAGGACAGGGAAGAGACCCAGTACTTC. Amino acid sequence: CASSQDREETQYF.

The chain links TRBV27 to TRBJ1-2; tentatively, D is TRBD1 (6 bases). The V gene lost 3 bases and the J gene lost 5 bases, with 10 bases spanning the gap. CDR1 and CDR2 (germline): MNHEY, SMNVEV (reference sequence). The length of the CDR3 is 13 residues. CDR3 in amino acids: CASSLVQGYGYTF. CDR3 nucleotides: TGTGCCAGCAGTTTGGTGCAGGGGTATGGCTACACCTTC.

V gene TRBV19 combines with J gene TRBJ1-4; D gene uncertain. The CDR3 runs 11 residues. The germline CDR1 and CDR2 sequences are LNHDA and SQIVND (reference sequence). V lost 7 bases and J 5 bases, leaving 5 bases between the germline ends. The chain's CDR3 is CASIANEKLFF. CDR3 nucleotides: TGTGCCAGTATCGCGAATGAAAAACTGTTTTTT.

The CDR3 DNA reads as TGTGCCAGCAGTTCCCAGGGTTCTAATGAAAAACTGTTTTTT. It yields the protein CASSSQGSNEKLFF. The genes are TRBV6-5 and TRBJ1-4, with D maybe TRBD1 (5 bases). Trimming pared 4 bases from V and 3 bases from J, leaving 9 bases between. Germline V lookup: CDR1 MNHEY, CDR2 SVGAGI. This CDR3 contains 14 residues.

V usage is TRBV5-6 and J usage is TRBJ2-7; weak D call: TRBD2 (6 bases). The germline CDR1 and CDR2 sequences are SGHDT and YYEEEE. Trimming cost V 4 bases and J 2 bases, with 13 bases left between them. The CDR3 has 14 amino acids. The DNA of the CDR3 is TGTGCCAGCAGCCGGGAGCGCCGGACCTACGAGCAGTACTTC. Translated: CASSRERRTYEQYF.

This clone was found many times. This sequence joins TRBV13 and TRBJ2-7, with D possibly TRBD1 on 6 matching bases. Trimming pared 1 base from V and 4 bases from J, leaving 14 bases between. In germline, CDR1 is PRHDT, CDR2 FYEKMQ (reference sequence). The CDR3 runs to 15 residues. In DNA form, the CDR3 reads TGTGCCAGCAGCTTAGCGGGACAAGACCTATACGAGCAGTACTTC. This encodes CASSLAGQDLYEQYF.

This chain links TRBV3-1 (or the pseudogene TRBV3-2) with TRBJ2-6; the D gene is possibly TRBD1 (6 bases). This CDR3 is built from 15 residues. Germline-derived CDR1 and CDR2 are LGHDT and YNNKEL (reference sequence). The V and J ends lost 4 bases and 4 bases respectively, with 11 bases between them. The CDR3 bases are TGTGCCAGCAGCCGCCTGACAGGCGGGGCCAACGTCCTGACTTTC. Translation: CASSRLTGGANVLTF.

Ten or more counts support this clone. This chain's CDR3 is CASSEPGTVYSPLHF. DNA for the CDR3: TGTGCCAGCAGTGAACCGGGGACTGTCTATTCACCCCTCCACTTT. V is TRBV2 and J is TRBJ1-6, with TRBD1 as a possible D gene (5 bases). V was clipped by 2 bases and J by 8 bases, with 13 bases between them. The length of the CDR3 is 15 residues. Germline V gene sequence: CDR1 SNHLY, CDR2 FYNNEI.

This chain links TRBV9 with TRBJ1-3; D not certain. This CDR3 has 11 amino acids. Germline V lookup: CDR1 SGDLS, CDR2 YYNGEE. Trimming pared 8 bases from V and 4 bases from J, leaving 7 bases between. The CDR3 nucleotides read TGTGCCAGTGCGTCCGGAAACACCATATATTTT. Encoded protein: CASASGNTIYF.

V and J are TRBV9 and TRBJ2-2; tentatively, D is TRBD2 (5 bases). Germline V gene lookup returns CDR1 SGDLS and CDR2 YYNGEE. Trimming removed 0 bases from V and 4 bases from J, with 13 bases in between. CDR3 size: 16 residues. CDR3 protein: CASSVGGILGTGELFF. In nucleotides, the CDR3 is TGTGCCAGCAGCGTAGGAGGGATACTGGGCACCGGGGAGCTGTTTTTT.